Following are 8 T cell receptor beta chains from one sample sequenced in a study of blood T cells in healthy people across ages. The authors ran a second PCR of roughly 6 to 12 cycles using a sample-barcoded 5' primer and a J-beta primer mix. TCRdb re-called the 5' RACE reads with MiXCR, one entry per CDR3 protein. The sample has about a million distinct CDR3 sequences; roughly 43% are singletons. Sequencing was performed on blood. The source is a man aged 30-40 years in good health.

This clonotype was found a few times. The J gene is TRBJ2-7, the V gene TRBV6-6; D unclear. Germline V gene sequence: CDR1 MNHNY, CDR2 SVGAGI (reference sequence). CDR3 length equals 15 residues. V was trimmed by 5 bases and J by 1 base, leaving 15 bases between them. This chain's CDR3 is CASSPQVSASYEQYF. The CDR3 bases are TGTGCCAGCAGTCCCCAGGTGTCTGCGTCCTACGAGCAGTACTTC.

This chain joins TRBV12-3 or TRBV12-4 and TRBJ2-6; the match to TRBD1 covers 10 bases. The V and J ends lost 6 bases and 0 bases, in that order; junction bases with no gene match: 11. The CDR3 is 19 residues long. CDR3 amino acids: CASSIQTGGGYSGANVLTF. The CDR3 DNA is TGTGCCAGCAGCATCCAGACAGGGGGCGGCTACTCTGGGGCCAACGTCCTGACTTTC.

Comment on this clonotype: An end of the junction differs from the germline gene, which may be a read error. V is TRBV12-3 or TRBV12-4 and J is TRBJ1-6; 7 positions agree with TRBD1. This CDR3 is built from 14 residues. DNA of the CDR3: TGTGCCTGCAGTTTAGGGACAGATAATTCACCCCTCCACTTT. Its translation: CACSLGTDNSPLHF.

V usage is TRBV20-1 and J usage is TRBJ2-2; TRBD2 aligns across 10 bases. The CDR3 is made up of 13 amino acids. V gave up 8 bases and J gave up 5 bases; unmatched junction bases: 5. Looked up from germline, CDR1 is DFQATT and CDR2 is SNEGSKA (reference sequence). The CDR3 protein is CSPSGGGTGELFF. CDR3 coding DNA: TGCAGTCCGAGCGGGGGGGGAACCGGGGAGCTGTTTTTT.

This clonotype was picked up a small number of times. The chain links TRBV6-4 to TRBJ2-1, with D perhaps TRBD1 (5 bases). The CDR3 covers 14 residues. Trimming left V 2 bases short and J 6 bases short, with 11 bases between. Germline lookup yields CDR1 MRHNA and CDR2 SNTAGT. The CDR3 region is CASSDQGQTNEQFF. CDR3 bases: TGTGCCAGCAGTGACCAGGGCCAAACCAATGAGCAGTTCTTC.

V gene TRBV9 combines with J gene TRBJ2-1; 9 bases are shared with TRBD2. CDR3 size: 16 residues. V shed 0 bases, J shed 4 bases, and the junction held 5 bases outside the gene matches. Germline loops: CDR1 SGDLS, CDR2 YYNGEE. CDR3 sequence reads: CASSVGGRGGYNEQFF. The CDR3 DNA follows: TGTGCCAGCAGCGTAGGAGGGCGGGGGGGGTACAATGAGCAGTTCTTC.

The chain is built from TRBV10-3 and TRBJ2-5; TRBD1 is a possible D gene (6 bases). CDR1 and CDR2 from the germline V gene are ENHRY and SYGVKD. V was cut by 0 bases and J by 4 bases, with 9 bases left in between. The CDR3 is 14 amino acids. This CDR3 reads CAISESRDTETQYF. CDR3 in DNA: TGTGCCATCAGTGAGTCGAGGGACACAGAGACCCAGTACTTC.

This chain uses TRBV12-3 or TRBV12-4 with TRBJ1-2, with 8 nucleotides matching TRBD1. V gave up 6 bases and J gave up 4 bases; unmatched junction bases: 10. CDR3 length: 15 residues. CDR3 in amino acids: CASRSRGLSSYGYTF. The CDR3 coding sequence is TGTGCCAGCAGGTCCAGGGGGCTGTCGAGCTATGGCTACACCTTC.